These 9 T cell receptor beta chains originate from one sample sequenced in a study of cytomegalovirus exposure and HLA in healthy donors. The PCR employed 60 Vbeta primers together with 13 Jbeta primers. Generated by immunoSEQ multiplex PCR, the TCRdb table keeps only in-frame clones and is missing some. The sample includes 150,000 to 200,000 clones, over 65% of them seen just once. The sequencing input was PBMCs. Receptors were obtained from a woman in her twenties or thirties in good health and CMV-seropositive.

The rearrangement joins TRBV4-1 to TRBJ2-1; TRBD2 matches at 8 bases. Trimming took 4 bases from V and 8 from J; bases not matched to a gene: 7. The CDR3 runs to 14 residues. The germline CDR1 and CDR2 sequences are MGHRA and YSYEKL. CDR3: CASSLGGDGDEQFF. Here the CDR3 DNA reads TGCGCCAGCAGCCTCGGGGGGGACGGCGATGAGCAGTTCTTC.

The gene calls are TRBV19 and TRBJ1-5; TRBD1 matches 7 bases. Germline V gives CDR1 LNHDA, CDR2 SQIVND (reference sequence). V trimming: 5 bases; J trimming: 2 bases; junction bases outside the gene matches: 6. This CDR3 contains 15 residues. In nucleotides, the CDR3 is TGTGCCAGTAGTGAGACAGGGTCGGGCAATCAGCCCCAGCATTTT. It is translated as CASSETGSGNQPQHF.

The chain joins TRBV6-1 to TRBJ1-1, with TRBD1 matching 7 bases. With V trimmed by 4 bases and J by 5 bases, 7 bases remained unmatched. The germline V gene encodes CDR1 MNHNS and CDR2 SASEGT. The CDR3 is made up of 14 amino acids. CDR3 DNA: TGTGCCAGCAGTGCAGACAGGGCGGGGACTGAAGCTTTCTTT. Protein: CASSADRAGTEAFF.

The chain combines TRBV6-6 with TRBJ1-2; unclear D gene. The CDR3 sequence is 15 residues long. CDR1 is MNHNY and CDR2 is SVGAGI in the germline V gene (reference sequence). V lost 0 bases to trimming and J lost 3 bases, with 11 bases between them. The CDR3 is CASSYSTLGDYGYTF. CDR3 bases: TGTGCCAGCAGTTACTCGACCCTAGGAGACTATGGCTACACCTTC.

V is TRBV10-3 and J is TRBJ1-1; D is unclear. With 0 bases removed from V and 11 bases from J, the gap between germline ends came to 13 bases. The CDR3 sequence is 13 residues long. CDR1 is ENHRY, CDR2 SYGVKD, per germline. CDR3: CAISESREGEAFF. CDR3 sequence (DNA): TGTGCCATCAGTGAGTCAAGGGAGGGAGAGGCTTTCTTT.

This clone was observed a handful of times. The chain recombines TRBV9 with TRBJ1-1; D call uncertain. Germline V lookup: CDR1 SGDLS, CDR2 YYNGEE. Trimming took off 0 bases at V and 1 base at J, with 10 bases between the two ends. The CDR3 runs 15 residues. CDR3 in DNA: TGTGCCAGCAGCGTAGGCGACACTGGGAACACTGAAGCTTTCTTT. It is translated as CASSVGDTGNTEAFF.

This clone was detected once. The chain links TRBV19 to TRBJ1-1; tentative D call: TRBD1 (6 bases). With 0 bases removed from V and 0 bases from J, the gap between germline ends came to 14 bases. Germline CDR1 reads LNHDA; CDR2 reads SQIVND (reference sequence). This CDR3 has 17 amino acids. The CDR3 region is CASSIEGRGSLNTEAFF. The CDR3, as DNA: TGTGCCAGTAGTATAGAGGGCAGGGGCTCCCTGAACACTGAAGCTTTCTTT. Looking up the rest from reference TRBV19 and TRBJ1-1 gives the full variable domain: DGGITQSPKYLFRKEGQNVTLSCEQNLNHDAMYWYRQDPGQGLRLIYYSQIVNDFQKGDIAEGYSVSREKKESFPLTVTSAQKNPTAFYLCASSIEGRGSLNTEAFFGQGTRLTVV.

This chain connects TRBV30 to TRBJ1-5; 8 bases map to TRBD1. This CDR3 region has 13 residues. Germline CDR1 GTSNPN, CDR2 SVGIG (reference sequence). Trimming took 2 bases from V and 14 from J; bases not matched to a gene: 11. CDR3 nucleotides: TGTGCCTGGAGTCCCTCCGACAGGGGCCGAAAGCATTTT. Its protein product is CAWSPSDRGRKHF.

The table lists this clone with a few counts. V and J are TRBV4-3 and TRBJ2-5; TRBD2 matches 11 bases. The ends lost 4 bases at V and 4 bases at J; junction bases unmatched: 5. CDR1 and CDR2 (germline): LGHNA, YSLEER. The CDR3 contains 15 residues. CDR3 region: CASSPGLADGETQYF. The CDR3 DNA follows: TGCGCCAGCAGCCCGGGACTAGCGGACGGAGAGACCCAGTACTTC.